This entry lists 27 T cell receptor beta chains sequenced from one sample in a study of shared clonotypes between healthy human individuals. TCRdb's table, derived via immunoSEQ multiplex PCR, lists solely in-frame clones and lacks some. The sample comprises some 500,000 clones, more than 70% of which are singletons, and approximately 12% rests with the top ten. Sequenced material: PBMCs. Receptors were obtained from a woman in her forties in good health. Some clones in this sample may be carry-over from other donors' samples.

The J gene is TRBJ2-7, the V gene TRBV5-1; no clear D gene. This CDR3 is 14 amino acids long. V was trimmed by 4 bases and J by 4 bases, leaving 15 bases between them. Germline V lookup: CDR1 SGHRS, CDR2 YFSETQ. The CDR3 DNA is TGCGCCAGCAGCGACTTACCTCTCGGGTACGAGCAGTACTTC. Residues: CASSDLPLGYEQYF.

This clone has only one observation. A far larger clone is one nucleotide away, so this likely arose from a read error. In nucleotides, the CDR3 is TGCGCCAGCAGCATCCAAGAGACCCAGTACTTC. This translates into CASSIQETQYF. The genes are TRBV5-1 and TRBJ2-5, with no clear D. Trimming took off 4 bases at V and 1 base at J, with 2 bases between the two ends. The germline CDR1 and CDR2 sequences are SGHRS and YFSETQ. The CDR3 is 11 amino acids.

Turning to this clone: This may come from a read error, since a much larger clone is one base off. The chain carries TRBV2 and TRBJ1-2; D is unresolved. Trimming shortened V by 4 bases and J by 4 bases, and 13 bases separated the two germline ends. The CDR3 length is 14 residues. Germline CDR1 reads SNHLY; CDR2 reads FYNNEI. Written as DNA, the CDR3 is TGTGCCAGCAGTGCGGAGAGACCGGGCTATGGCTACACCTTC. This gives the protein CASSAERPGYGYTF.

This clone was observed a handful of times. A read error is the likely source, as a far larger clone sits one nucleotide away. The gene calls are TRBV13 and TRBJ2-3; TRBD2 is a possible D gene (5 bases). From germline, CDR1 is PRHDT and CDR2 FYEKMQ (reference sequence). Trimming shortened V by 4 bases and J by 2 bases, and 13 bases separated the two germline ends. The CDR3 totals 15 residues. The CDR3 spells CASSSSLGPTDTQYF. The CDR3 DNA reads as TGTGCCAGCAGCTCTTCACTAGGTCCCACAGATACGCAGTATTTT.

This clone has just one count. The chain carries TRBV7-9 and TRBJ1-2, with TRBD1 identical over 8 bases. Germline assignment: CDR1 SEHNR and CDR2 FQNEAQ (reference sequence). The CDR3 has 15 amino acids. The V gene end was trimmed by 5 bases and the J gene end by 4 bases; junction bases not matched to a gene: 9. DNA of the CDR3: TGTGCCAGCAGCGCCTCATCGGGACAGGCCTATGGCTACACCTTC. This codes for CASSASSGQAYGYTF.

V and J are TRBV7-6 and TRBJ2-5; 7 bases are a match to TRBD2. The CDR3 length is 13 residues. V shed 4 bases and J 3 bases; nucleotides not matched to a gene: 2. The V gene's germline CDR1 is SGHVS and CDR2 FNYEAQ. CDR3: CASSSLAEETQYF. CDR3 in DNA: TGTGCCAGCAGCTCCCTAGCGGAAGAGACCCAGTACTTC.

Points on this clone: A far larger clone lies a single base away; this is likely a read error. This specimen includes other DNA sequences encoding the same CDR3. The chain joins TRBV5-1 to TRBJ1-1; no reliable D call. The CDR3 sequence is 11 residues long. Germline lookup yields CDR1 SGHRS and CDR2 YFSETQ. The chain's CDR3 is CASRDYSEAFF. The CDR3 DNA sequence: TGCGCCAGCAGGGATTATTCTGAAGCCTTCTTT.

The chain recombines TRBV2 with TRBJ1-4, with D uncertain. From germline, CDR1 is SNHLY and CDR2 FYNNEI. V gave up 2 bases and J gave up 3 bases, with 19 bases separating them. This CDR3 has 18 residues. The CDR3 region has the DNA TGTGCCAGCAGTGAATTTGGGCCTTACCCCCTCGCTAATGAAAAACTGTTTTTT. Protein: CASSEFGPYPLANEKLFF. Full variable domain (outside the CDR3, taken from reference TRBV2 and TRBJ1-4): EPEVTQTPSHQVTQMGQEVILRCVPISNHLYFYWYRQILGQKVEFLVSFYNNEISEKSEIFDDQFSVERPDGSNFTLKIRSTKLEDSAMYFCASSEFGPYPLANEKLFFGSGTQLSVL.

This sequence joins TRBV5-4 and TRBJ1-5, with D possibly TRBD1 on 6 matching bases. The CDR3 sequence is 13 residues long. The V and J ends lost 3 bases and 3 bases respectively, with 7 bases between them. The germline gives CDR1 SGHNT, CDR2 YYREEE (reference sequence). The CDR3 DNA reads as TGTGCCAGCAGCTGGGACACCAATCAGCCCCAGCATTTT. This translates into CASSWDTNQPQHF.

The gene calls are TRBV13 and TRBJ2-1, with 8 bases matching TRBD2. The CDR3 extends over 14 amino acids. Germline loops: CDR1 PRHDT, CDR2 FYEKMQ (reference sequence). The V segment lost 5 bases and the J segment 6 bases; nucleotides outside the gene matches: 6. The CDR3 reads CASSPRTSSNEQFF. For the CDR3, the DNA is TGTGCCAGCAGCCCTCGGACTAGCTCCAATGAGCAGTTCTTC.

As concerns this clone: A far larger clone is just one base off, so this is likely a read error. V gene TRBV20-1 combines with J gene TRBJ2-5; the D is unclear. From germline, CDR1 is DFQATT and CDR2 SNEGSKA (reference sequence). The CDR3 totals 11 residues. As DNA, the CDR3 is TGCAGTGCTCACACCCCGGAGACCCGGTACTTC. Translating gives CSAHTPETRYF.

This clone has only a few counts. This chain uses TRBV9 with TRBJ2-7, with 7 nucleotides matching TRBD2. The V gene's germline CDR1 is SGDLS and CDR2 YYNGEE. Losses at the gene ends were 4 bases for V and 0 bases for J; bases not matched to a gene: 4. The CDR3 is 14 amino acids. The chain's CDR3 is CASSPGLLSYEQYF. CDR3 DNA sequence: TGTGCCAGCAGCCCGGGACTACTCTCCTACGAGCAGTACTTC. The full variable domain, rest sourced from reference TRBV9 and TRBJ2-7, is DSGVTQTPKHLITATGQRVTLRCSPRSGDLSVYWYQQSLDQGLQFLIQYYNGEERAKGNILERFSAQQFPDLHSELNLSSLELGDSALYFCASSPGLLSYEQYFGPGTRLTVT.

Regarding this clone: The same CDR3 can be traced to other DNA sequences in this sample. The rearrangement joins TRBV9 to TRBJ2-5; D remains ambiguous. Germline CDR1 is SGDLS and CDR2 is YYNGEE. Trimming cost V 1 base and J 4 bases, with 8 bases left between them. CDR3 length equals 13 residues. The CDR3 DNA reads TGTGCCAGCAGCGTATCGGGTACAGAGACCCAGTACTTC. Amino acid sequence: CASSVSGTETQYF.

In regard to this clone: One base separates it from a far larger clone, so it is likely a read error. The J gene is TRBJ1-3, the V gene TRBV6-1; possibly TRBD1 for D (6 bases). The CDR3 has 14 amino acids. Germline V gene lookup returns CDR1 MNHNS and CDR2 SASEGT. The CDR3 nucleotides read TGTGCCTGCAGGGTCAGGGGTTCTGGAAACACCATATATTTT. The encoded protein is CACRVRGSGNTIYF.

The gene calls are TRBV5-1 and TRBJ2-1; 7 bases align to TRBD1. CDR3 size: 17 residues. Looked up from germline, CDR1 is SGHRS and CDR2 is YFSETQ. Trimming removed 0 bases from V and 1 base from J; junction bases left unmatched: 7. The CDR3 DNA is TGCGCCAGCAGCTTGGAAGGGGGCCTCCCATCCTACAATGAGCAGTTCTTC. It is translated as CASSLEGGLPSYNEQFF. The entire variable domain, with the rest obtained from reference TRBV5-1 and TRBJ2-1, is as follows: KAGVTQTPRYLIKTRGQQVTLSCSPISGHRSVSWYQQTPGQGLQFLFEYFSETQRNKGNFPGRFSGRQFSNSRSEMNVSTLELGDSALYLCASSLEGGLPSYNEQFFGPGTRLTVL.

This clone was observed a handful of times. The CDR3 region is CAWSVKIEAGELFF. CDR3 nucleotides: TGTGCCTGGAGTGTAAAAATAGAAGCCGGGGAGCTGTTTTTT. The chain recombines TRBV30 with TRBJ2-2; D call uncertain. CDR1 GTSNPN and CDR2 SVGIG come from the germline V gene (reference sequence). The CDR3 length is 14 residues. With 0 bases removed from V and 6 bases from J, the gap between germline ends came to 11 bases.

The V and J genes are TRBV18 and TRBJ2-7; the match to TRBD1 covers 10 bases. The CDR3 is made up of 19 amino acids. Looked up from germline, CDR1 is KGHSH and CDR2 is LQKENI. After removal of 3 bases from V and 6 bases from J, the junction contained 20 bases not matched to a gene. Here the CDR3 reads CASSPGRGDRGYDLAEQYF. CDR3 coding DNA: TGTGCCAGCTCACCCGGACGGGGGGACAGGGGATACGATTTAGCCGAGCAGTACTTC.

Points on this clone: A read error is the likely source, as a far larger clone sits one nucleotide away. The chain carries TRBV5-1 and TRBJ1-3; 11 bases are shared with TRBD1. CDR3 length equals 18 residues. With V trimmed by 7 bases and J by 1 base, 13 bases remained unmatched. CDR1 and CDR2 (germline): SGHRS, YFSETQ. The CDR3 region is CASGPTGQGELSGNTIYF. In DNA form, the CDR3 reads TGCGCCAGCGGCCCGACGGGACAGGGGGAACTGTCTGGAAACACCATATATTTT.

The genes are TRBV5-4 and TRBJ2-2, with 10 bases matching TRBD2. The CDR3 loop spans 17 amino acids. J was trimmed by 4 bases and V by 0 bases; bases with no gene match: 6. Germline CDR1 SGHNT, CDR2 YYREEE (reference sequence). The CDR3 protein is CASSLAGTSARTGELFF. DNA for the CDR3: TGTGCCAGCAGCTTGGCGGGGACTAGCGCCCGCACCGGGGAGCTGTTTTTT.

J is TRBJ2-7 and V is TRBV28, with TRBD2 as a possible D gene (6 bases). Germline-derived CDR1 and CDR2 are MDHEN and SYDVKM. The CDR3 runs to 15 residues. Trimming left V 6 bases short and J 3 bases short, with 18 bases between. The CDR3 spells CASRPTAGTNYEQYF. The CDR3 coding sequence is TGTGCCAGCAGGCCGACTGCGGGAACCAACTACGAGCAGTACTTC. Drawing the rest from reference TRBV28 and TRBJ2-7, the complete variable domain is DVKVTQSSRYLVKRTGEKVFLECVQDMDHENMFWYRQDPGLGLRLIYFSYDVKMKEKGDIPEGYSVSREKKERFSLILESASTNQTSMYLCASRPTAGTNYEQYFGPGTRLTVT.

This chain links TRBV14 with TRBJ2-5, with a possible D match to TRBD2 (5 bases). Trimming pared 2 bases from V and 5 bases from J, leaving 9 bases between. Germline V gene sequence: CDR1 SGHDN, CDR2 FVKESK. The CDR3 is 13 amino acids. The CDR3 DNA sequence: TGTGCCAGCAGCCAACCCCGAGGGGAGACCCAGTACTTC. It encodes CASSQPRGETQYF. The full variable domain, its missing parts supplied by reference TRBV14 and TRBJ2-5, is EAGVTQFPSHSVIEKGQTVTLRCDPISGHDNLYWYRRVMGKEIKFLLHFVKESKQDESGMPNNRFLAERTGGTYSTLKVQPAELEDSGVYFCASSQPRGETQYFGPGTRLLVL.

CDR3 residues: CAWGTSFVQYF. CDR3 nucleotides: TGTGCCTGGGGGACTAGCTTCGTGCAGTACTTC. The chain joins TRBV30 to TRBJ2-7, with TRBD2 matching over 9 bases. This CDR3 comprises 11 residues. The V gene's germline CDR1 is GTSNPN and CDR2 SVGIG (reference sequence). V gave up 5 bases and J gave up 9 bases; unmatched junction bases: 5.

The CDR3 bases are TGTGCCAGCAGTGAATCCTCCCCCCCGACCACTGAAGCTTTCTTT. It yields the protein CASSESSPPTTEAFF. This chain links TRBV2 with TRBJ1-1; D gene ambiguous. This CDR3 spans 15 amino acids. CDR1 SNHLY and CDR2 FYNNEI come from the germline V gene. Trimming cost V 2 bases and J 4 bases, with 14 bases left between them.

The chain couples TRBV7-9 to TRBJ1-4, with unresolved D. The V and J ends lost 0 bases and 7 bases respectively, with 12 bases between them. CDR3 length: 15 amino acids. Germline CDR1 reads SEHNR; CDR2 reads FQNEAQ (reference sequence). This CDR3 is CASSLAAAKGEKLFF. The CDR3 nucleotides are TGTGCCAGCAGCTTAGCGGCAGCCAAAGGTGAAAAACTGTTTTTT.

This sequence joins TRBV5-1 and TRBJ2-1, with TRBD2 identical over 12 bases. Germline assignment: CDR1 SGHRS and CDR2 YFSETQ. The junction had 5 bases not matched to a gene; V was cut back by 4 bases and J by 6 bases. This CDR3 contains 15 residues. CDR3 loop: CASSRTSGVSNEQFF. CDR3 DNA: TGCGCCAGCAGCCGGACTAGCGGGGTTTCCAATGAGCAGTTCTTC.

This chain connects TRBV7-3 to TRBJ2-7, with D perhaps TRBD1 (5 bases). V was cut by 5 bases and J by 4 bases, with 12 bases left in between. Germline lookup yields CDR1 SGHTA and CDR2 FQGTGA. This CDR3 comprises 13 residues. DNA of the CDR3: TGTGCCAGCAGCCCTGGGGCGGTGTACGAGCAGTACTTC. Translating it yields CASSPGAVYEQYF.

As for this clone: With only one base between it and a far larger clone, this is likely a read error. The chain carries TRBV7-9 and TRBJ1-3, with a tentative D call TRBD1 (6 bases). V was cut by 5 bases and J by 6 bases, with 17 bases left in between. Germline loops: CDR1 SEHNR, CDR2 FQNEAQ (reference sequence). The CDR3 consists of 15 residues. CDR3 sequence reads: CASSQRTGSENTIYF. The CDR3, as DNA: TGTGCCAGCAGCCAACGAACAGGGTCAGAAAACACCATATATTTT.